Included here is one T cell receptor (beta chain) sequence, with context. The antigen this receptor binds is unknown. Being one base from a much bigger clone, this may be a read error. Other nucleotide sequences in the sample specify the same CDR3. Before undergoing thyroid surgery, none of the patients had been given any kind of treatment. Using T-cell receptor beta sequencing, the researchers looked back retrospectively at clinical samples from patients, gathered between about 2012 and 2019. This sample stems from a study of metastatic and nonmetastatic thyroid tumors (TCRdb year 2020). General notes on the study: Repertoires were compared across peripheral blood and tumor or nodule tissue samples from malignant and benign thyroid patients.

The method was PCR. These reads were obtained on an Illumina HiSeq 4000. High-throughput sequencing was used to profile the TCR beta-chain CDR3 region of each patient. The authors' pipeline ran thus. CDR3 differences across clinicopathological groups were used to build a classifier for discriminating distant-metastatic papillary thyroid cancer patients. The Shannon index was used to measure repertoire diversity, and the Morisita-Horn index was used to measure how similar tumor and blood repertoires were. TCRdb reran the public reads through fastp at Q25 and MiXCR, keeping productive beta chains. The V and J calls, along with clone size, are taken from TCRdb and not from the paper's own processing. Here the sample has about 37,000 clones; roughly 13% occur a single time. 9% to 9.5% of the sample goes to the ten largest clones. The research as a whole found: In both blood and tumor samples, malignant tumors were reported to have significantly higher TCR beta diversity than benign nodules.

The CDR1 and CDR2 encoded by the germline V gene (reference sequence) are DFQATT and SNEGSKA. V loses 5 bases, J loses 4 bases, and the germline ends lie 9 bases apart. The CDR3 measures 11 amino acids from cysteine to phenylalanine. Just CDR3 DNA is preserved here, 33 bases in frame from base 1. The clonotype comes from a female donor with papillary thyroid cancer or a benign thyroid nodule (not recorded which). Some clones in this sample may be carry-over from other donors' samples. The sample comprised blood. The chain couples TRBV20-1 to TRBJ2-7, with an unclear D gene assignment. The CDR3 protein is CSAPLGYEQYF. The nucleotides read TGCAGTGCTCCCCTAGGATACGAGCAGTACTTC.